This T cell receptor beta chain emerged from a study of response to subunit inactivated influenza vaccine. TCRdb recomputed calls from the RT-PCR reads with MiXCR, one row per CDR3 protein. Of roughly 460,000 distinct CDR3 sequences in the sample, about a tenth were seen once. The CDR3 spans 15 residues. Deletions cut 4 bases from V and 2 bases from J, with 15 bases between. Germline lookup yields CDR1 DFQATT and CDR2 SNEGSKA (reference sequence). The gene calls are TRBV20-1 and TRBJ1-3, with a tentative D call TRBD1 (5 bases). The TCR sequence derives from a man in his fifties or sixties who received an inactivated influenza vaccine. Sequencing used PBMCs from blood, obtained about 40 days after vaccination. CDR3 nucleotide sequence: TGCAGTGCTACGAGGACAAGAGCCCCTGGAAACACCATATATTTT. Translated, it gives CSATRTRAPGNTIYF.